This entry features one T cell receptor beta chain sequence. Trimming removed 4 bases from V and 6 bases from J, with 11 bases in between. Germline V gives CDR1 SGHTS, CDR2 YDEGEE. This CDR3 contains 13 residues. The data stem from a study of T cell responses to AZD1222 COVID-19 vaccine. Some clones are missing from TCRdb's copy, which holds only in-frame ones; the method was immunoSEQ multiplex PCR. The sample lists some 100,000 clones, roughly 86% occurring once. This specimen consisted of peripheral blood, obtained 28 days after the second AZD1222 dose. This rearrangement joins TRBV5-8 to TRBJ1-5, with D perhaps matching TRBD1 (6 bases). The TCR comes from an adult who received the AZD1222 COVID-19 vaccine. CDR3 nucleotide sequence: TGTGCCAGCAGCAAACAGGGCGGTCAGCCCCAGCATTTT. This sequence encodes CASSKQGGQPQHF.